The clone carrying this T cell receptor (beta chain) was counted a few times. The data belong to a study of cytotoxic CD8 clonotypes in ibrutinib-treated CLL. In germline, CDR1 is MDHEN, CDR2 SYDVKM. V gave up 5 bases and J gave up 0 bases, with 17 bases separating them. The CDR3 spans 16 residues. Some clones are missing from TCRdb's copy, which holds only in-frame ones; the method was immunoSEQ multiplex PCR. Here the sample spans about 160,000 clones, 81% being singletons. Sample: PBMCs, taken after 12 months of ibrutinib treatment. The clonotype originates from a human donor with chronic lymphocytic leukemia. V and J are TRBV28 and TRBJ2-7; weak D call: TRBD1 (5 bases). Here the CDR3 DNA reads TGTGCCAGCAGTGAGACAGCCCAAACTTCCTCCTACGAGCAGTACTTC. It is translated as CASSETAQTSSYEQYF.